A selection of T cell receptor beta chains follows, all from one sample in a study of T cell changes during pregnancy in multiple sclerosis. The data were produced by immunoSEQ multiplex PCR, yet TCRdb's version contains in-frame clones alone and is incomplete. The sample carries under 15,000 clones, approximately 91% recorded once. Sequences were derived from CD8+ T cells from peripheral blood mononuclear cells, sampled in the first trimester of pregnancy. These receptors were obtained from a female donor with multiple sclerosis, enrolled in a pregnancy study. The CDR3 runs from the conserved cysteine through the conserved F or W. Fields, in order: CDR3 length, clone size, J gene, D gene, V gene, CDR3 protein, CDR3 DNA. D genes are given only for firm matches. Clone size is shown for a subset of rows, as once, few, many or a class of expanded clone.

>14|-|TRBJ2-2|-|TRBV6-4
CASSPGEGSGELFF
TGTGCCAGCAGTCCCGGAGAGGGCTCGGGGGAGCTGTTTTTT
>15|few|TRBJ2-3|TRBD2|TRBV6-1
CASSEGGGATDTQYF
TGTGCCAGCAGTGAGGGCGGGGGGGCCACAGATACGCAGTATTTT
>14|-|TRBJ2-3|-|TRBV30
CAWSVAGPTDTQYF
TGTGCCTGGAGTGTGGCGGGGCCGACAGATACGCAGTATTTT
>15|-|TRBJ1-2|-|TRBV11-2
CASSPGAGVSYGYTF
TGTGCCAGCAGCCCCGGGGCAGGGGTTTCCTATGGCTACACCTTC
>14|-|TRBJ2-3|TRBD2|TRBV29-1
CSVGRGVEADTQYF
TGCAGCGTGGGCCGGGGGGTCGAGGCAGATACGCAGTATTTT
>15|-|TRBJ1-2|TRBD1|TRBV9
CASSGWTGGLYGYTF
TGTGCCAGCAGCGGGTGGACAGGGGGCCTCTATGGCTACACCTTC
>15|-|TRBJ2-1|TRBD1|TRBV25-1
CASSAPGQGYNEQFF
TGTGCCAGCAGTGCGCCGGGACAGGGATACAATGAGCAGTTCTTC
>16|once|TRBJ2-7|-|TRBV5-5
CASSLPQGLRAYEQYF
TGTGCCAGCAGCTTGCCGCAGGGCCTCCGGGCCTACGAGCAGTACTTC
>16|-|TRBJ1-6|-|TRBV7-8
CASSTREGSYNSPLHF
TGTGCCAGCAGCACCCGGGAGGGCTCCTATAATTCACCCCTCCACTTT
>15|medium-sized|TRBJ2-3|TRBD2|TRBV6-4
CASSDSSGGADTQYF
TGTGCCAGCAGTGACTCGAGCGGGGGGGCCGATACGCAGTATTTT
>14|-|TRBJ1-5|-|TRBV27
CASSVGGATQPQHF
TGTGCCAGCAGCGTGGGAGGGGCTACTCAGCCCCAGCATTTT
>14|-|TRBJ2-5|-|TRBV18
CASSNRVLGETQYF
TGTGCCAGCTCGAACAGGGTCTTGGGAGAGACCCAGTACTTC
>14|medium-sized|TRBJ2-7|TRBD2|TRBV6-1
CASTVAGTAYEQYF
TGTGCCAGCACGGTAGCGGGGACCGCCTACGAGCAGTACTTC
>18|-|TRBJ2-2|TRBD1|TRBV4-1
CASSQEWVGTGNTGELFF
TGCGCCAGCAGCCAAGAGTGGGTCGGGACAGGAAACACCGGGGAGCTGTTTTTT
>13|-|TRBJ2-1|TRBD1|TRBV7-3
CASGSPGTGTKFF
TGTGCCAGCGGCTCCCCTGGGACAGGAACAAAGTTCTTC
>14|-|TRBJ2-7|TRBD1|TRBV18
CASSPRDSLYEQYF
TGTGCCAGCTCACCTCGGGACAGTCTCTACGAGCAGTACTTC
>17|-|TRBJ2-2|TRBD2|TRBV4-3
CASSQDWAGGRPGELFF
TGCGCCAGCAGCCAAGATTGGGCGGGGGGGAGGCCCGGGGAGCTGTTTTTT
>16|-|TRBJ2-7|TRBD1|TRBV4-3
CASSQGMDRGIYEQYF
TGCGCCAGCAGCCAAGGGATGGACAGGGGTATATACGAGCAGTACTTC
>14|-|TRBJ1-1|-|TRBV29-1
CSVEGGFDSAEAFF
TGCAGCGTTGAAGGGGGTTTCGACAGCGCTGAAGCTTTCTTT
>15|-|TRBJ2-5|TRBD2|TRBV5-1
CASSLLGTIQETQYF
TGCGCCAGCAGCCTTCTGGGGACTATACAAGAGACCCAGTACTTC
>16|-|TRBJ1-5|-|TRBV28
CASRFNEQDYNQPQHF
TGTGCCAGCAGGTTCAACGAGCAGGACTACAATCAGCCCCAGCATTTT
>14|-|TRBJ2-7|TRBD1|TRBV5-1
CASSLFGQGSGQYF
TGCGCCAGCAGCTTGTTCGGACAGGGTTCCGGGCAGTACTTC
>14|-|TRBJ2-7|-|TRBV4-3
CASSQTPGSYEQYF
TGCGCCAGCAGCCAGACGCCAGGGTCCTACGAGCAGTACTTC
>12|-|TRBJ2-7|-|TRBV11-2
CASAGPTYEQYF
TGTGCCAGCGCAGGGCCCACCTACGAGCAGTACTTC
>14|-|TRBJ2-1|-|TRBV6-5
CASTPAGDYNEQFF
TGTGCCAGCACCCCCGCCGGGGATTACAATGAGCAGTTCTTC
>16|-|TRBJ2-3|TRBD2|TRBV4-2
CASSQGTSGGADTQYF
TGTGCCAGCAGCCAAGGGACTAGCGGGGGGGCAGATACGCAGTATTTT